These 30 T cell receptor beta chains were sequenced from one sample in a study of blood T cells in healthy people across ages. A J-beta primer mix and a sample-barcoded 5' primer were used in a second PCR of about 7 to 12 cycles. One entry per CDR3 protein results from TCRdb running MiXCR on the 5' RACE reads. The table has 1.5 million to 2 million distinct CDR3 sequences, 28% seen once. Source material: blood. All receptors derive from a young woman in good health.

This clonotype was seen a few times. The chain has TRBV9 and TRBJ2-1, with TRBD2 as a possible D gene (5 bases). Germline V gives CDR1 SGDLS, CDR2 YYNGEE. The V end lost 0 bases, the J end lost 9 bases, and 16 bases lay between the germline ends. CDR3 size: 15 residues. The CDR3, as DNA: TGTGCCAGCAGCGTAGATCCGGGGTCTCCTCTTGAGCAGTTCTTC. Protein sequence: CASSVDPGSPLEQFF.

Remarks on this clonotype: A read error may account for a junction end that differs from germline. This chain's CDR3 is CATSASLAGDTRYF. DNA for the CDR3: TGTGCCACCAGTGCTTCACTAGCGGGAGATACGCGGTATTTT. The chain links TRBV24-1 to TRBJ2-3, with TRBD2 identical over 11 bases. The V gene's germline CDR1 is KGHDR and CDR2 SFDVKD. CDR3 length equals 14 residues.

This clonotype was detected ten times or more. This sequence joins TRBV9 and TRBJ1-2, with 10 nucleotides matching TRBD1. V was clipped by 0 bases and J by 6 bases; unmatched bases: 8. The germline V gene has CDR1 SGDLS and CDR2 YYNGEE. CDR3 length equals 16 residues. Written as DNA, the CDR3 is TGTGCCAGCAGCGTAGGGGACAGGGGCCGCCGTGATGGCTACACCTTC. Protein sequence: CASSVGDRGRRDGYTF. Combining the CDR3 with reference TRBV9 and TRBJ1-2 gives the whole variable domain DSGVTQTPKHLITATGQRVTLRCSPRSGDLSVYWYQQSLDQGLQFLIQYYNGEERAKGNILERFSAQQFPDLHSELNLSSLELGDSALYFCASSVGDRGRRDGYTFGSGTRLTVV.

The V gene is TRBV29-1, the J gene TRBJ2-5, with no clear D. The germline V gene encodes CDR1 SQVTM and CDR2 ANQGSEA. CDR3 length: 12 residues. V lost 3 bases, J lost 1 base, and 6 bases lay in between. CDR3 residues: CSVELTQETQYF. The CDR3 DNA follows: TGCAGCGTTGAGCTCACCCAAGAGACCCAGTACTTC.

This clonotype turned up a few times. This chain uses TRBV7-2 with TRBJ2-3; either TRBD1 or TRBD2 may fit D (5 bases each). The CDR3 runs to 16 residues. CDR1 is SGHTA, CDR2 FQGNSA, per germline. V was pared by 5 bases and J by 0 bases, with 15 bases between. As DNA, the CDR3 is TGTGCCAGCAGCGAGGTCGGGACCGCTAGCACAGATACGCAGTATTTT. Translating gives CASSEVGTASTDTQYF.

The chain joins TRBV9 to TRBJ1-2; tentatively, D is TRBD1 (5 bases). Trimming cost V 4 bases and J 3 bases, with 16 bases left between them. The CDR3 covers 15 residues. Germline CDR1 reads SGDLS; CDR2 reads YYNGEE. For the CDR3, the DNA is TGTGCCAGCAGCCCCCCTCAGCGGGGGTACTATGGCTACACCTTC. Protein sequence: CASSPPQRGYYGYTF.

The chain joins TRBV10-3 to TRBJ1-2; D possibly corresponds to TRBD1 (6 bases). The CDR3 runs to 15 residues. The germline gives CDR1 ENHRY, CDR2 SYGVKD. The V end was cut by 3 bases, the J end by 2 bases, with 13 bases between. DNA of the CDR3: TGTGCCATCAGTGATCTCGGACAGAGAAACTATGGCTACACCTTC. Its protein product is CAISDLGQRNYGYTF.

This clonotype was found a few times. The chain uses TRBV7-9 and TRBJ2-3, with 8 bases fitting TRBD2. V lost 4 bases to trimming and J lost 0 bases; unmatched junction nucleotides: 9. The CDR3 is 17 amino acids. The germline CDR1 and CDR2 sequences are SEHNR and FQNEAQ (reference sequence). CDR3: CASSYSLAGKSTDTQYF. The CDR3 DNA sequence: TGTGCCAGCAGCTACTCTTTAGCGGGGAAGAGCACAGATACGCAGTATTTT.

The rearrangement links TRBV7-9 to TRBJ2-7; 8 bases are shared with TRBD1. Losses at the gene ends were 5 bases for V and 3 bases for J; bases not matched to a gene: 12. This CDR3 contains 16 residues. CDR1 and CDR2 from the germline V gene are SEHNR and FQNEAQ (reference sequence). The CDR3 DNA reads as TGTGCCAGCAGCCCAACCGGGGTGGACAGGGACTACGAGCAGTACTTC. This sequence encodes CASSPTGVDRDYEQYF.

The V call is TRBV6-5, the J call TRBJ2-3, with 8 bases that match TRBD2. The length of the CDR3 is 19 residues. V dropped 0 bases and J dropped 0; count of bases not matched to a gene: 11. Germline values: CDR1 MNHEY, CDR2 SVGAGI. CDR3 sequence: CASSYSPEWAGGSTDTQYF. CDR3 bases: TGTGCCAGCAGTTACTCCCCGGAGTGGGCGGGAGGTAGCACAGATACGCAGTATTTT.

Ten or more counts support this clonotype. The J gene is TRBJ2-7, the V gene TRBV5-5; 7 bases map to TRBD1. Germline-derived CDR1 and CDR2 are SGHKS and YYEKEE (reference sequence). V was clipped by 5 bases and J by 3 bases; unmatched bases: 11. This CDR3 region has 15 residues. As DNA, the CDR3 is TGTGCCAGCAGACGTCAGACAGGGATAATCTACGAGCAGTACTTC. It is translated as CASRRQTGIIYEQYF.

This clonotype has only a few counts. Written as DNA, the CDR3 is TGTGCCAGCAGCTTCCTCGACAGACTTGCAAAGCAGTACTTC. The encoded protein is CASSFLDRLAKQYF. V and J are TRBV3-1 and TRBJ2-4, with D maybe TRBD1 (5 bases). The CDR3 is 14 residues long. Germline CDR1 LGHDT, CDR2 YNNKEL (reference sequence). V was shortened by 5 bases and J by 13 bases, with 21 bases between the two germline ends.

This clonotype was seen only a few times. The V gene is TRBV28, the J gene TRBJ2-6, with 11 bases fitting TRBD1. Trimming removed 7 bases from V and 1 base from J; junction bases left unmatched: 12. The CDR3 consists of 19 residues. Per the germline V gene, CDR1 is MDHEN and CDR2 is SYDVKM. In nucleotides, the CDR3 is TGTGCCAGCACCCACTTTCCGGGACAGGGGGGATCTGGGGCCAACGTCCTGACTTTC. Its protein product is CASTHFPGQGGSGANVLTF. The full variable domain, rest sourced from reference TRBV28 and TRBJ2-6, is DVKVTQSSRYLVKRTGEKVFLECVQDMDHENMFWYRQDPGLGLRLIYFSYDVKMKEKGDIPEGYSVSREKKERFSLILESASTNQTSMYLCASTHFPGQGGSGANVLTFGAGSRLTVL.

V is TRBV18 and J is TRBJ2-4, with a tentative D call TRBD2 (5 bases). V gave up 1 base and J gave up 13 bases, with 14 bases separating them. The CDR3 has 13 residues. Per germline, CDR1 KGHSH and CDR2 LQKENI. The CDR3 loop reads CASSPRARGEQYF. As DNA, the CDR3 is TGTGCCAGCTCACCACGGGCCCGGGGTGAGCAGTACTTC.

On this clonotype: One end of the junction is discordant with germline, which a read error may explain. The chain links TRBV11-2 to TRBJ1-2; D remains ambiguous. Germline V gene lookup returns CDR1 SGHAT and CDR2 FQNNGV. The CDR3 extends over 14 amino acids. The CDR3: CAGSLAAENYGYTF. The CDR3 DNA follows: TGTGCCGGCAGCTTAGCGGCAGAGAACTATGGCTACACCTTC.

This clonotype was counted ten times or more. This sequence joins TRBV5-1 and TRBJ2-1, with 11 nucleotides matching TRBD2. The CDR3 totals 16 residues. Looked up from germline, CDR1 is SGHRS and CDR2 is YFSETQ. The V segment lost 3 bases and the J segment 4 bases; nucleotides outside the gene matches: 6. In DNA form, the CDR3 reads TGCGCCAGCAGCTCACAACTAGCGGGGGATTACAATGAGCAGTTCTTC. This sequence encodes CASSSQLAGDYNEQFF.

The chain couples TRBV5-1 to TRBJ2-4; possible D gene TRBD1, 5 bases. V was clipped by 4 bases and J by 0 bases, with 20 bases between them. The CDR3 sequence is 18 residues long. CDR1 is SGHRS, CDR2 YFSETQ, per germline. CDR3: CASSLDVTVNVAKNIQYF. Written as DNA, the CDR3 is TGCGCCAGCAGCCTAGACGTGACAGTAAATGTAGCCAAAAACATTCAGTACTTC.

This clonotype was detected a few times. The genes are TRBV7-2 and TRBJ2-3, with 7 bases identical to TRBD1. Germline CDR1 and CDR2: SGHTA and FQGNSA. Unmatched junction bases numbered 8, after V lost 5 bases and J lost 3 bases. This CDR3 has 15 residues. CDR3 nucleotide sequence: TGTGCCAGCAGCCCCCCAGGGGGAAAGACAGATACGCAGTATTTT. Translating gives CASSPPGGKTDTQYF. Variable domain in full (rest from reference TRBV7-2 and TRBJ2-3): GAGVSQSPSNKVTEKGKDVELRCDPISGHTALYWYRQSLGQGLEFLIYFQGNSAPDKSGLPSDRFSAERTGGSVSTLTIQRTQQEDSAVYLCASSPPGGKTDTQYFGPGTRLTVL.

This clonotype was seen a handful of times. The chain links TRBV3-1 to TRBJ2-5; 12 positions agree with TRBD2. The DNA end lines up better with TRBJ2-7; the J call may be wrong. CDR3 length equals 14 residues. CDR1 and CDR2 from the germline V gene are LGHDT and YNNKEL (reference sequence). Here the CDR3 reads CASSPGGLAGEQYF. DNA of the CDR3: TGTGCCAGCAGCCCAGGGGGACTAGCGGGCGAGCAGTACTTC.

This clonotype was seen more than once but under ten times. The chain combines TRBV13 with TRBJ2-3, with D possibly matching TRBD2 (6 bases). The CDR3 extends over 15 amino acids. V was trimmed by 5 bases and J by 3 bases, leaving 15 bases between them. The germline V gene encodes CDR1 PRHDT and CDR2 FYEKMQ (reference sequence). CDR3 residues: CASSHLGGGTDTQYF. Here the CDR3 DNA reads TGTGCCAGCAGCCACCTTGGGGGAGGAACAGATACGCAGTATTTT.

The DNA for the CDR3 is TGTGCCAGCAGTGCCCCCGGGACGGTCTACAATGAGCAGTACTTC. As protein: CASSAPGTVYNEQYF. The J gene is TRBJ2-7, the V gene TRBV2, with D tentatively TRBD1 or TRBD2 (5 bases each). CDR1 SNHLY and CDR2 FYNNEI come from the germline V gene. CDR3 length: 15 amino acids. The germline V and J ends were trimmed by 4 bases and 7 bases, with 20 bases remaining between them.

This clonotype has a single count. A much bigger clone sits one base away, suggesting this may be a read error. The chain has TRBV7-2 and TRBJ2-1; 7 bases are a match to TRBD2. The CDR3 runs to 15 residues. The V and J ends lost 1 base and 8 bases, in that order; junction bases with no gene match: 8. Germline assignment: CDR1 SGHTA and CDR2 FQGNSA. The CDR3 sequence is CASSLDAGGSYEQFF. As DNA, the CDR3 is TGTGCCAGCAGCTTAGATGCTGGCGGGAGTTATGAGCAGTTCTTC.

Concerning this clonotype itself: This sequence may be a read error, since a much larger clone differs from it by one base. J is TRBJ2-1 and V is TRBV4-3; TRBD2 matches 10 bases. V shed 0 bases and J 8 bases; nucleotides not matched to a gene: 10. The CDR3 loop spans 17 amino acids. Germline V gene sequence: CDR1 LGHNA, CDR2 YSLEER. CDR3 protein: CASSQDSGASGSHEQFF. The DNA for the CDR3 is TGCGCCAGCAGCCAAGATAGTGGGGCTAGCGGGAGTCATGAGCAGTTCTTC.

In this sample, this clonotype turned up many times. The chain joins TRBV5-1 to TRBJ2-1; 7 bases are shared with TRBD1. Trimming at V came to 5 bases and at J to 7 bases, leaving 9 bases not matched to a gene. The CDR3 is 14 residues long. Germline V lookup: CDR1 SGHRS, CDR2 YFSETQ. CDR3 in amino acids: CASRPGQFGNEQFF. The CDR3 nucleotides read TGCGCCAGCAGGCCGGGACAGTTCGGGAATGAGCAGTTCTTC.

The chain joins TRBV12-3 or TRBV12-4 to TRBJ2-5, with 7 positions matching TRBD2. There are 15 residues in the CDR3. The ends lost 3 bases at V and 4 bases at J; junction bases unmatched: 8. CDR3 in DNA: TGTGCCAGCAGTTTTACCGGGGGAGGGAGAGAGACCCAGTACTTC. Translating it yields CASSFTGGGRETQYF.

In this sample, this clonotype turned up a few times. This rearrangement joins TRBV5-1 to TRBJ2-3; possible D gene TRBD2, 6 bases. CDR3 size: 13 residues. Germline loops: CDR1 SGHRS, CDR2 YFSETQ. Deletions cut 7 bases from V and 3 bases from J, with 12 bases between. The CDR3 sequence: CASRLVITDTQYF. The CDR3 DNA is TGCGCCAGCCGACTAGTAATTACAGATACGCAGTATTTT.

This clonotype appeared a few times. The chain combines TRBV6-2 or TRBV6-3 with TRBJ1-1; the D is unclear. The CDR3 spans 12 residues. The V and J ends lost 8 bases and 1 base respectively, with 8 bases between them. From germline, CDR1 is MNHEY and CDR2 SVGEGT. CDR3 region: CASPAGNTEAFF. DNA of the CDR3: TGTGCCAGCCCGGCGGGGAACACTGAAGCTTTCTTT.

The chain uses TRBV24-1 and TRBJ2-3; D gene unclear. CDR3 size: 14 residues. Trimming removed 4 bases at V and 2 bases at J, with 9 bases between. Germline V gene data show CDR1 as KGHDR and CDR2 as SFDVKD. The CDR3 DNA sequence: TGTGCCACCAGTGAACGGGTTGACACAGATACGCAGTATTTT. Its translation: CATSERVDTDTQYF.

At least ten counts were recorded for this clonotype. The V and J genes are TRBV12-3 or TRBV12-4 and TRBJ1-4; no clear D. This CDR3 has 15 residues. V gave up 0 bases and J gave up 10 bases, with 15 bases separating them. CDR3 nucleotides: TGTGCCAGCAGTTTAGCAAGGAAGGGAATCGGAAAACTGTTTTTT. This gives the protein CASSLARKGIGKLFF.

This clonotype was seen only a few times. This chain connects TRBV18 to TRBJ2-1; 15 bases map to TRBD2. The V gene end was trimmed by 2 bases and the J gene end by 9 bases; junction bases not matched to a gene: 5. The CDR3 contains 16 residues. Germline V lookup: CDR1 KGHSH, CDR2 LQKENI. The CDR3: CASSPGLAGGPVEQFF. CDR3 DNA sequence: TGTGCCAGCTCACCAGGACTAGCGGGAGGGCCGGTTGAGCAGTTCTTC.